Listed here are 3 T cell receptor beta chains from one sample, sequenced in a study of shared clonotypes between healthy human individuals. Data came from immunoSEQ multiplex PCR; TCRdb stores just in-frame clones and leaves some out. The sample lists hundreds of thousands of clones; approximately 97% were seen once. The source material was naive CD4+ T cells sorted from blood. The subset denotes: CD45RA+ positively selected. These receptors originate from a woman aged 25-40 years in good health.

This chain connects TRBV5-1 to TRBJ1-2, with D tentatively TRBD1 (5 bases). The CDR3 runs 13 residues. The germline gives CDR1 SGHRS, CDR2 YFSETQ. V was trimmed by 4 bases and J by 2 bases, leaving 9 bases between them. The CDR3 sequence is CASSTDTNYGYTF. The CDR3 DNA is TGCGCCAGCAGCACGGACACCAACTATGGCTACACCTTC. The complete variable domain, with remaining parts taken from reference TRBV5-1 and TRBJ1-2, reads KAGVTQTPRYLIKTRGQQVTLSCSPISGHRSVSWYQQTPGQGLQFLFEYFSETQRNKGNFPGRFSGRQFSNSRSEMNVSTLELGDSALYLCASSTDTNYGYTFGSGTRLTVV.

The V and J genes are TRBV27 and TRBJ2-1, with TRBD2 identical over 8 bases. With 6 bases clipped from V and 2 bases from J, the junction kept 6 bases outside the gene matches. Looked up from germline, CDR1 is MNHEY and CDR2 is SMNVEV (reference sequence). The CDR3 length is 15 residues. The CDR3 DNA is TGTGCCAGCAGCACTTTAGCGGGGACCTACAATGAGCAGTTCTTC. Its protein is CASSTLAGTYNEQFF.

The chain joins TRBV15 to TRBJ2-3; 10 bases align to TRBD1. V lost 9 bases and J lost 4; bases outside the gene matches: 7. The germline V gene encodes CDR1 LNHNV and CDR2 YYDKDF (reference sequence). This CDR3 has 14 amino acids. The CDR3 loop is CATSGTGVADTQYF. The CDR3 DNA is TGTGCCACATCCGGGACAGGGGTGGCAGATACGCAGTATTTT.